A single sample is the source of the 5 T cell receptor beta chains below, sequenced in a study of CD8+ T cells in alopecia areata. cDNA serving as the sequencing template came from extracted, reverse transcribed RNA. TCRdb's table, derived via immunoSEQ multiplex PCR, lists solely in-frame clones and lacks some. The sample yields some 100,000 clones, 55% to 80% seen once. Source material: CD4+ T cells sorted from blood. The receptor set was obtained from a human donor in good health.

The chain recombines TRBV18 with TRBJ2-5, with no clear D. Germline assignment: CDR1 KGHSH and CDR2 LQKENI. The ends were cut back, 5 bases at V and 2 bases at J, with 6 bases in the middle. The CDR3 runs to 12 residues. The CDR3 coding sequence is TGTGCCAGCTCAAACTCACAAGAGACCCAGTACTTC. Encoded protein: CASSNSQETQYF.

This clone has just a few counts. The J gene is TRBJ2-2, the V gene TRBV2; no reliable D call. CDR1 is SNHLY and CDR2 is FYNNEI in the germline V gene. CDR3 length equals 16 residues. V shed 0 bases and J shed 3 bases, with 11 bases lying between them. The CDR3 DNA is TGTGCCAGCAGTGAAGCGATGCTAGGACACACCGGGGAGCTGTTTTTT. Translating it yields CASSEAMLGHTGELFF.

V and J are TRBV11-2 and TRBJ1-2; tentative D call: TRBD1 (5 bases). Germline V lookup: CDR1 SGHAT, CDR2 FQNNGV. This CDR3 region has 13 residues. The ends were cut back, 5 bases at V and 8 bases at J, with 15 bases in the middle. The CDR3 region has the DNA TGTGCCAGCAGCCCCTCAACCGGGGGGGGCTACACCTTC. Amino acid sequence: CASSPSTGGGYTF.

This clone was observed once. V gene TRBV7-2 combines with J gene TRBJ2-3; 12 bases fit TRBD2. CDR1 and CDR2 (germline): SGHTA, FQGNSA. Losses at the gene ends were 2 bases for V and 0 bases for J; bases not matched to a gene: 3. CDR3 length: 17 residues. Here the CDR3 reads CASSLWTSGVSTDTQYF. The CDR3 DNA follows: TGTGCCAGCAGCTTATGGACTAGCGGGGTTAGCACAGATACGCAGTATTTT. Complete variable domain (other parts from reference TRBV7-2 and TRBJ2-3): GAGVSQSPSNKVTEKGKDVELRCDPISGHTALYWYRQSLGQGLEFLIYFQGNSAPDKSGLPSDRFSAERTGGSVSTLTIQRTQQEDSAVYLCASSLWTSGVSTDTQYFGPGTRLTVL.

A single count supports this clone. This rearrangement joins TRBV28 to TRBJ2-5; a weak D match, TRBD1 (6 bases). The CDR3 length is 13 residues. Trimming shortened V by 3 bases and J by 3 bases, and 8 bases separated the two germline ends. Looked up from germline, CDR1 is MDHEN and CDR2 is SYDVKM. This chain's CDR3 is CASSFAGEETQYF. The CDR3 DNA sequence: TGTGCCAGCAGTTTCGCAGGGGAAGAGACCCAGTACTTC.